This T cell receptor beta chain was captured by sequencing in a study of immune heterogeneity within non-small cell lung tumors (dated by TCRdb to 2016 to 2019). About the investigation overall: By histology, the tumors included around 11 non-squamous carcinomas, 4 squamous cell carcinomas and 1 tumor not otherwise specified. Whole-exome sequencing, RNA-seq and TCR beta repertoire sequencing were combined for multiple spatially distinct regions from each NSCLC tumor so that intratumoral immune heterogeneity could be examined. TCR repertoires were analyzed from roughly 60 tumor loci of approximately 15 patients, whereas transcriptome data were available for only approximately 41 loci from about a dozen patients. For mutant peptides 8 to 11 amino acids long, netMHCpan-3.0 predicted neoantigen binding to the HLA alleles of each patient. Findings and caveats that apply to the study as a whole: For the most part, high-frequency TCR beta clonotypes differed from one individual patient to another. Local T-cell repertoire clonality showed a statistically significant but moderate positive correlation with local tumor mutational burden (R 0.3 to 0.35). Within a given patient, the same dominant CDR3B clonotypes showed up repeatedly across loci, although different tumor locations also carried unique high-frequency clones.

The TCR beta CDR3 region was amplified with a multiplex PCR system whose first round ran for about 9 cycles using 32 V-gene forward primers and 13 J-gene reverse primers. First-round PCR used a QIAGEN Multiplex PCR Kit, and primer sequences were filed in Chinese patent CN105087789A. Illumina universal primers were added in a second PCR round performed with the Phusion High-Fidelity PCR Kit. TCR libraries were paired-end sequenced at 151 bp read length on the Illumina HiSeq X Ten platform. The published analysis was carried out like this. Reads lacking multiplex PCR primers were removed with Cutadapt, read pairs were merged with PEAR, and CDR3 regions were called with MiXCR default settings. Shannon entropy measured repertoire diversity, while clonality was calculated as one minus the Shannon entropy divided by the ln of the count of productive unique sequences. Clonotypes present at frequencies of at least 0.5% were defined as dominant or high-frequency T-cell clones. TCRdb reworked the public reads: Q25 trimming with fastp, MiXCR clone assembly, productive beta chains retained. Rows are combined by CDR3 protein, so each entry shows the most common genes and DNA. The V and J calls follow TCRdb's processing rather than the paper's. The sample table lists about 3,300 distinct CDR3 sequences, 25% to 30% of them with a count of one. The top ten clonotypes cover less than 11% of the sample.

A few counts support this clonotype. Which antigen it targets is not known. Base qualities are missing; no much larger clone stands one base away. Genomic DNA was extracted from bulk tumor tissue and used as the TCR template, and roughly 560 ng gDNA was amplified per sample. Multiple biopsies per primary tumor were taken during surgery, spaced as far apart as possible within the tumor mass. The study cohort was described as untreated and was composed of newly diagnosed NSCLC cases undergoing curative surgery. The donor group was made up of about 15 newly diagnosed non-small cell lung cancer patients undergoing surgery with curative intent. A couple of independent pathologists reviewed the resected tumor masses. Sequencing was performed only on DNA and RNA samples of high quality. V is trimmed back by 5 bases and J by 3 bases, and the junction contains 6 bases that no gene match accounts for. The germline V gene sets CDR1 to SGHAT and CDR2 to FQNNGV. The CDR3 numbers 14 residues from cysteine through phenylalanine. The CDR3 DNA has 42 bases and is translated from base 1.

This TCR came from a man aged 55 to 70 with non-small cell lung cancer. The chain joins TRBV11-2 to TRBJ2-7, and 8 junctional nucleotides match TRBD1. Sequenced sample: lung tumor tissue. In nucleotide form, the sequence is TGTGCCAGCAGCAAAGGGACAGGCAACTACGAGCAGTACTTC. Its coded protein is CASSKGTGNYEQYF.